This TCR beta chain was sequenced for a study of spatial heterogeneity in lung cancer. Study-level information: Sequencing consistently turned up more beta-chain sequences than alpha-chain sequences.

This clonotype is labeled as medium-sized. TCRdb reprocessed the 5' RACE reads with MiXCR, giving one entry per CDR3 protein. The table includes about 23,000 distinct CDR3 sequences, 3% to 3.5% detected once. The CDR3 covers 14 residues. V was clipped by 6 bases and J by 0 bases, with 14 bases between them. In germline, CDR1 is SQVTM, CDR2 ANQGSEA. The time point was: sample taken at primary tumor resection. In each case, whole RNA from tumor, nontumor lung or frozen PBMC was sequenced unsorted. The chain links TRBV29-1 to TRBJ2-5; no firm D call. The specimen was PBMCs, collected at surgery. The origin of this receptor is a female donor with early-stage non-small cell lung cancer. The CDR3 loop reads CSVEKQYNQETQYF. The DNA for the CDR3 is TGCAGCGTGGAAAAACAGTACAACCAAGAGACCCAGTACTTC.